The sequence of this TCR beta chain was determined in a study of T cells after yellow fever vaccination. Turning to the study itself: Fractions low in cell number were prepared with SMART-Seq v4 Ultra Low Input. General observations from the study: Faster peaking, at day 5 versus 15, marked a secondary response that was weaker. Most clones from primary vaccination were detected again post-booster (about 95% CD4, around 88% CD8).

It was through 5'RACE template switching that TCR cDNA was made, with a universal primer site and UMIs added. TCRdb passed the 5' RACE reads through MiXCR, listing each CDR3 protein once. The sample includes fewer than 350,000 distinct CDR3 sequences, roughly 8.7% of them seen just once. The CDR3 totals 13 residues. Germline values: CDR1 SGHRS, CDR2 YFSETQ. Trimming pared 2 bases from V and 5 bases from J, leaving 11 bases between. A note on this clonotype: What it binds is not known.

Source: PBMCs, taken on the day of the first yellow fever vaccination. The chain employs TRBV5-1 and TRBJ2-7; possible D gene TRBD1, 6 bases. The sequence was obtained from a young man who received the YFV17D yellow fever vaccine. CDR3 nucleotides: TGCGCCAGCAGCTTCGGGGCAGGGGACGAGCAGTACTTC. Protein product: CASSFGAGDEQYF.